Listed below are T cell receptor beta chains from one sample, sequenced in a study of control samples from healthy donors and cancer patients. The repertoire was sequenced with immunoSEQ multiplex PCR; TCRdb's copy has only in-frame clones and lacks some. The data show around 110,000 clones, roughly nine tenths seen once. Sequenced material: PBMCs. These TCRs come from a woman aged 45-60 years with colorectal cancer. The CDR3 runs from the conserved cysteine through the conserved F or W. Each record gives: J gene, clone size, V gene, D gene, CDR3 protein, CDR3 DNA. A D gene is named only where the DNA matches it firmly. The listing skips clone size in some rows; elsewhere it reads once, few, many or a size class.

TRBJ2-7	.	TRBV3-1/TRBV3-2	.	CASSQEDGEQYF	TGTGCCAGCAGCCAAGAAGATGGCGAGCAGTACTTC
TRBJ1-2	once	TRBV5-6	TRBD1	CASSNYPGTGGYGYTF	TGTGCCAGCAGTAATTACCCCGGGACAGGGGGCTATGGCTACACCTTC
TRBJ2-7	.	TRBV7-9	.	CASSLADSSEQYF	TGTGCCAGCAGCTTAGCTGACAGTAGCGAGCAGTACTTC
TRBJ2-1	.	TRBV7-3	TRBD2	CASSLSRLADLDEQFF	TGTGCCAGCAGCTTATCACGGCTAGCGGACCTCGATGAGCAGTTCTTC
TRBJ2-6	.	TRBV29-1	.	CSVEEVGDSGANVLTF	TGCAGCGTTGAAGAGGTTGGTGACAGCGGGGCCAACGTCCTGACTTTC
TRBJ1-1	.	TRBV6-1	TRBD1	CASSDRDREAFF	TGTGCCAGCAGTGATAGGGACAGGGAAGCTTTCTTT
TRBJ1-6	.	TRBV5-4	.	CASSSGVGASYNSPLHF	TGTGCCAGCAGCTCCGGGGTGGGGGCCAGTTATAATTCACCCCTCCACTTT
TRBJ1-2	once	TRBV19	TRBD1	CASRTDRGLGGYTF	TGTGCCAGTAGGACGGACAGGGGGCTTGGTGGCTACACCTTC
TRBJ1-5	.	TRBV7-9	.	CASSPGKGGSNQPQHF	TGTGCCAGCAGTCCCGGGAAAGGGGGTAGCAATCAGCCCCAGCATTTT
TRBJ1-1	.	TRBV5-1	.	CASMVGAVTNTEAFF	TGCGCCAGCATGGTTGGGGCGGTTACGAACACTGAAGCTTTCTTT
TRBJ2-7	.	TRBV10-2	.	CASSAGREYEQYF	TGCGCCAGCAGTGCTGGCAGGGAGTACGAGCAGTACTTC
TRBJ1-2	.	TRBV5-4	TRBD1	CASSHPDRGLDGYTF	TGTGCCAGCAGCCACCCCGACAGGGGGCTGGATGGCTACACCTTC
TRBJ2-5	once	TRBV11-1	.	CASSNERGYQETQYF	TGTGCCAGCAGCAACGAGCGAGGGTACCAAGAGACCCAGTACTTC
TRBJ1-1	.	TRBV5-1	.	CASSFGVSVEATEAFF	TGCGCCAGCAGCTTTGGGGTCTCGGTCGAGGCCACTGAAGCTTTCTTT
TRBJ2-1	.	TRBV4-2	.	CASSRQTGMIYNEQFF	TGTGCCAGCAGCCGGCAAACAGGGATGATCTACAATGAGCAGTTCTTC
TRBJ2-5	.	TRBV24-1	TRBD2	CATSPGTSGAGQETQYF	TGTGCCACCAGTCCTGGGACTAGCGGAGCTGGGCAAGAGACCCAGTACTTC
TRBJ2-7	.	TRBV7-2	TRBD2	CASSTEGSGRYEQYF	TGTGCCAGCAGCACCGAGGGTAGCGGGAGGTACGAGCAGTACTTC
TRBJ2-7	once	TRBV5-6	TRBD1	CASSFPGQGREQYF	TGTGCCAGCAGCTTTCCGGGACAGGGTCGCGAGCAGTACTTC
TRBJ1-1	few	TRBV7-9	.	CASSLMRLSGEAFF	TGTGCCAGCAGCTTAATGAGGTTATCAGGTGAAGCTTTCTTT
TRBJ2-2	.	TRBV10-2	.	CASSGQYTGELFF	TGCGCCAGCAGTGGACAGTACACCGGGGAGCTGTTTTTT
TRBJ2-3	.	TRBV5-1	.	CASSFGTDTQYF	TGCGCCAGCAGCTTTGGGACAGATACGCAGTATTTT
TRBJ1-5	.	TRBV5-1	TRBD1	CASRTGDQGSNQPQHF	TGCGCCAGCAGGACAGGGGATCAAGGGAGCAATCAGCCCCAGCATTTT
TRBJ2-3	.	TRBV9	TRBD2	CASSRGAGGPSDTQYF	TGTGCCAGCAGCAGAGGTGCGGGAGGGCCCTCAGATACGCAGTATTTT
TRBJ2-3	.	TRBV6-1	.	CASSETRKVAQYF	TGTGCCAGCAGTGAGACTAGAAAGGTGGCGCAGTATTTT
TRBJ2-6	.	TRBV9	.	CASSESSGANVLTF	TGTGCCAGCAGCGAAAGCTCTGGGGCCAACGTCCTGACTTTC
TRBJ2-5	.	TRBV7-7	.	CASSSNLGAETQYF	TGTGCCAGCAGCTCGAACCTTGGGGCGGAGACCCAGTACTTC
TRBJ1-6	.	TRBV27	TRBD1	CASSSGTVYNSPLHF	TGTGCCAGCAGTTCGGGGACAGTGTATAATTCACCCCTCCACTTT
TRBJ2-3	.	TRBV5-1	.	CASSFGAGGTDTQYF	TGCGCCAGCAGCTTCGGGGCCGGGGGCACAGATACGCAGTATTTT
TRBJ1-2	.	TRBV19	TRBD1	CASKTQDRENYGYTF	TGTGCCAGTAAGACCCAGGACAGGGAGAACTATGGCTACACCTTC
TRBJ1-2	many	TRBV3-1/TRBV3-2	.	CASSPDTYYGYTF	TGTGCCAGCAGCCCTGACACCTACTATGGCTACACCTTC
TRBJ1-1	.	TRBV27	.	CASSLLRTNTEAFF	TGTGCCAGCAGTTTACTAAGAACGAACACTGAAGCTTTCTTT
TRBJ1-5	.	TRBV3-1/TRBV3-2	TRBD1	CASSQQGEAQHF	TGTGCCAGCAGCCAACAGGGGGAGGCCCAGCATTTT
TRBJ1-3	.	TRBV5-1	.	CASSTEQGPGNTIYF	TGCGCCAGCAGCACGGAGCAGGGGCCTGGAAACACCATATATTTT